This T cell receptor (beta chain) appears in the sequencing data of a study of memory CD4+ T cells and cytomegalovirus serostatus. The overall study: This sample comes from healthy Belgian adults, about nine CMV seropositive, approximately 22 seronegative. Study results and limitations: Suggested: most of the CMV-linked TCR signature lies in CD4+ memory cells.

Only in-frame clones appear in the TCRdb table, and some are missing; sequencing was by immunoSEQ multiplex PCR. Here the sample spans tens of thousands of clones, 80% being singletons. The germline V gene encodes CDR1 SGDLS and CDR2 YYNGEE. Trimming took 0 bases from V and 4 from J, leaving 11 bases between them. The CDR3 has 15 amino acids. The sort gate was single viable CD3+CD4+CD8-CD45RO+ cells for memory CD4+ T cells. Positive selection with CD4 microbeads enriched total CD4+ T cells. Note on this clone: The antigen is undetermined.

The sequenced material came from memory CD4+ T cells from blood. The clonotype comes from an adult in good health and CMV-seropositive. V and J are TRBV9 and TRBJ1-3, with D possibly being TRBD1 (6 bases). CDR3 coding DNA: TGTGCCAGCAGCGTAGTGGGGGGCGCGGGAAACACCATATATTTT. Amino acid sequence: CASSVVGGAGNTIYF.